Below are 24 T cell receptor beta chains sequenced from a single sample in a study of blood T cell repertoires in COVID-19 (dated by TCRdb to the early 2020s). Libraries came from the immunoSEQ multiplex PCR assay. TCRdb retrieved this table from immuneACCESS and kept in-frame rearrangements only. Not all clones are present; in checked studies, unresolved V genes account for under half, and no reason is known for the remainder. The sample table records about 270,000 clones; approximately 86% of these occur just once. Around 8.8% of the sample lies in the top ten. The sequencing sample was made of peripheral blood. These receptors were obtained from a man in his forties or fifties with active or convalescent COVID-19.

This clone was detected only a few times. The J gene is TRBJ1-4, the V gene TRBV4-1, with a tentative D call TRBD1 (5 bases). CDR1 and CDR2 (germline): MGHRA, YSYEKL. V lost 1 base to trimming and J lost 6 bases, with 15 bases between them. The CDR3 runs to 16 residues. CDR3 sequence reads: CASSQVGGGQDEKLFF. The CDR3 nucleotides are TGCGCCAGCAGCCAAGTAGGCGGGGGTCAAGATGAAAAACTGTTTTTT.

This clone was counted a single time. The J gene is TRBJ1-2, the V gene TRBV5-1; a possible D gene is TRBD1 (5 bases). From germline, CDR1 is SGHRS and CDR2 YFSETQ. CDR3 length: 14 residues. Trimming removed 3 bases from V and 0 bases from J, with 9 bases in between. CDR3 loop: CASSSGQSNYGYTF. CDR3 DNA: TGCGCCAGCAGCTCAGGGCAGTCTAACTATGGCTACACCTTC. The full variable domain, with the rest looked up from reference TRBV5-1 and TRBJ1-2, is KAGVTQTPRYLIKTRGQQVTLSCSPISGHRSVSWYQQTPGQGLQFLFEYFSETQRNKGNFPGRFSGRQFSNSRSEMNVSTLELGDSALYLCASSSGQSNYGYTFGSGTRLTVV.

The rearrangement joins TRBV2 to TRBJ1-5, with 8 bases fitting TRBD1. The trim removed 7 bases at V and 10 bases at J, leaving 9 bases unmatched. Germline V gene lookup returns CDR1 SNHLY and CDR2 FYNNEI. The CDR3 has 13 amino acids. CDR3 DNA sequence: TGTGCCAGCAAGGGACAGGAGCCGGGACCCCAGCATTTT. Translating it yields CASKGQEPGPQHF.

The genes are TRBV4-1 and TRBJ2-3; 8 bases agree with TRBD2. The CDR3 covers 17 residues. The germline gives CDR1 MGHRA, CDR2 YSYEKL. The ends lost 5 bases at V and 3 bases at J; junction bases unmatched: 13. The CDR3 region has the DNA TGCGCCAGCAGCTTCCGTCTCGGGGGGGGAGGGACAGATACGCAGTATTTT. It is translated as CASSFRLGGGGTDTQYF.

The chain is built from TRBV27 and TRBJ2-2; 8 bases agree with TRBD2. The CDR3 consists of 16 residues. Germline V lookup: CDR1 MNHEY, CDR2 SMNVEV (reference sequence). Trimming removed 5 bases from V and 4 bases from J; junction bases left unmatched: 9. The CDR3, as DNA: TGTGCCAGCAGTCGGGGGGGTCGGGTCGGCACCGGGGAGCTGTTTTTT. Its translation: CASSRGGRVGTGELFF.

This sequence joins TRBV5-1 and TRBJ2-2; a possible D gene is TRBD1 (5 bases). This CDR3 comprises 16 residues. Germline lookup yields CDR1 SGHRS and CDR2 YFSETQ. With 0 bases removed from V and 4 bases from J, the gap between germline ends came to 13 bases. The CDR3 sequence: CASSLGARVGTGELFF. In DNA form, the CDR3 reads TGCGCCAGCAGCTTGGGGGCCAGGGTAGGCACCGGGGAGCTGTTTTTT.

The chain combines TRBV19 with TRBJ1-1; a weak D match, TRBD1 (5 bases). Per germline, CDR1 LNHDA and CDR2 SQIVND (reference sequence). The ends were cut back, 3 bases at V and 4 bases at J, with 15 bases in the middle. CDR3 size: 15 residues. In nucleotides, the CDR3 is TGTGCCAGTAGTATCCTCCCGGAGGGGAGCACTGAAGCTTTCTTT. Translated, it gives CASSILPEGSTEAFF.

The chain has TRBV27 and TRBJ2-6; 7 bases fit TRBD1. The V gene end was trimmed by 7 bases and the J gene end by 2 bases; junction bases not matched to a gene: 2. CDR1 MNHEY and CDR2 SMNVEV come from the germline V gene (reference sequence). The CDR3 totals 14 residues. The CDR3 protein is CASKDRTGANVLTF. The CDR3 DNA reads as TGTGCCAGCAAGGACAGGACTGGGGCCAACGTCCTGACTTTC.

The CDR3: CASSVASGRRNEQFF. The CDR3 nucleotides read TGTGCCAGCAGCGTAGCTAGCGGGAGACGAAATGAGCAGTTCTTC. The chain has TRBV9 and TRBJ2-1; 10 positions agree with TRBD2. Per the germline V gene, CDR1 is SGDLS and CDR2 is YYNGEE. V shed 0 bases and J 7 bases; nucleotides not matched to a gene: 4. The CDR3 consists of 15 residues.

The rearrangement links TRBV30 to TRBJ1-2; a possible D gene is TRBD1 (5 bases). Germline CDR1 and CDR2: GTSNPN and SVGIG (reference sequence). The CDR3 has 13 amino acids. V gave up 0 bases and J gave up 7 bases, with 12 bases separating them. This CDR3 is CAWSVGRGFGYTF. DNA for the CDR3: TGTGCCTGGAGTGTAGGGAGGGGCTTTGGCTACACCTTC.

This chain joins TRBV21-1 and TRBJ1-2; the D call TRBD1 from the table was never checked on the DNA. TRBV21-1 corresponds to a pseudogene. The CDR3 is 16 amino acids. In DNA form, the CDR3 reads TGTGCCAGCAGCAACTTTCGGGCAGGGAAGAACTATGGCTACACCTTC. Amino acid sequence: CASSNFRAGKNYGYTF.

This clone appeared a single time. The CDR3: CASSQEGRGFYGYTF. CDR3 in DNA: TGCGCCAGCAGCCAAGAGGGTAGAGGTTTCTATGGCTACACCTTC. The chain uses TRBV4-1 and TRBJ1-2; D gene unclear. V lost 0 bases, J lost 4 bases, and 12 bases lay in between. Germline-derived CDR1 and CDR2 are MGHRA and YSYEKL. The CDR3 consists of 15 residues.

The rearrangement links TRBV11-3 to TRBJ2-7, with 7 bases identical to TRBD2. CDR3 length: 13 residues. The V gene's germline CDR1 is SGHNT and CDR2 YENEEA. The trim removed 3 bases at V and 2 bases at J, leaving 1 base unmatched. In DNA form, the CDR3 reads TGTGCCAGCAGCTTGGGGGGGACCTACGAGCAGTACTTC. It codes for CASSLGGTYEQYF.

This clone was seen ten or more times. V is TRBV9 and J is TRBJ2-3, with 8 nucleotides matching TRBD2. Trimming took 0 bases from V and 6 from J; bases not matched to a gene: 6. Germline lookup yields CDR1 SGDLS and CDR2 YYNGEE. The CDR3 is 15 amino acids. The CDR3 loop reads CASSVAPSGRDTQYF. The CDR3 DNA is TGTGCCAGCAGCGTAGCACCTAGCGGGCGGGATACGCAGTATTTT.

The CDR3 coding sequence is TGTGCCAGCAGTCGGTCGGGAGGGTATGGCTACACCTTC. Translating gives CASSRSGGYGYTF. The gene calls are TRBV3-1 (or the pseudogene TRBV3-2) and TRBJ1-2, with unresolved D. This CDR3 has 13 residues. The germline gives CDR1 LGHDT, CDR2 YNNKEL (reference sequence). The V end was cut by 6 bases, the J end by 5 bases, with 13 bases between.

This chain links TRBV6-5 with TRBJ2-5; 7 bases match TRBD1. Per germline, CDR1 MNHEY and CDR2 SVGAGI. The CDR3 contains 14 residues. Trimming removed 4 bases from V and 4 bases from J; junction bases left unmatched: 6. The CDR3, as DNA: TGTGCCAGCAGTTTCACAGGGGACGGAGAGACCCAGTACTTC. Its protein is CASSFTGDGETQYF.

The rearrangement joins TRBV30 to TRBJ1-5; TRBD1 matches at 9 bases. With 2 bases clipped from V and 6 bases from J, the junction kept 5 bases outside the gene matches. CDR3 length: 14 residues. Germline values: CDR1 GTSNPN, CDR2 SVGIG (reference sequence). In DNA form, the CDR3 reads TGTGCCTGGAGTTACAGGGGGCAAAGTCAGCCCCAGCATTTT. Amino acids: CAWSYRGQSQPQHF.

The J gene is TRBJ1-5, the V gene TRBV14, with D tentatively TRBD1 (5 bases). Germline loops: CDR1 SGHDN, CDR2 FVKESK. The CDR3 extends over 13 amino acids. The CDR3 region is CAGGDFSNQPQHF. The CDR3 bases are TGTGCTGGAGGGGACTTTAGCAATCAGCCCCAGCATTTT. The variable domain in full, with the rest retrieved from reference TRBV14 and TRBJ1-5, is EAGVTQFPSHSVIEKGQTVTLRCDPISGHDNLYWYRRVMGKEIKFLLHFVKESKQDESGMPNNRFLAERTGGTYSTLKVQPAELEDSGVYFCAGGDFSNQPQHFGDGTRLSIL.

The gene calls are TRBV19 and TRBJ2-2; D uncertain. CDR1 is LNHDA, CDR2 SQIVND, per germline (reference sequence). V lost 7 bases, J lost 6 bases, and 6 bases lay in between. The CDR3 is 11 residues long. This CDR3 reads CASTSAGELFF. Written as DNA, the CDR3 is TGTGCCAGTACCTCCGCCGGGGAGCTGTTTTTT.

The chain employs TRBV28 and TRBJ2-1; D is undetermined. V was shortened by 1 base and J by 10 bases, with 8 bases between the two germline ends. Germline assignment: CDR1 MDHEN and CDR2 SYDVKM. CDR3 size: 12 residues. The CDR3 loop reads CASSLSFGEQFF. The CDR3 DNA is TGTGCCAGCAGTTTATCTTTCGGGGAGCAGTTCTTC.

This clone was seen only a few times. This chain links TRBV24-1 with TRBJ2-7; possible D gene TRBD2, 5 bases. Trimming cost V 4 bases and J 7 bases, with 13 bases left between them. Germline values: CDR1 KGHDR, CDR2 SFDVKD. This CDR3 is 13 amino acids long. CDR3 coding DNA: TGTGCCACCAGTGAACCAGGACTTGGGGAGCAGTACTTC. Its protein is CATSEPGLGEQYF.

The gene calls are TRBV5-6 and TRBJ1-5; D gene unclear. Trimming removed 0 bases from V and 5 bases from J, with 6 bases in between. Germline V lookup: CDR1 SGHDT, CDR2 YYEEEE. CDR3 length: 13 amino acids. Written as DNA, the CDR3 is TGTGCCAGCAGCTTGGCCGGTCATCAGCCCCAGCATTTT. It specifies CASSLAGHQPQHF.

The CDR3 DNA reads TGTGCCAGCAGCGCCCGACAGGGGGCAGCTGAAGCTTTCTTT. It translates to CASSARQGAAEAFF. This chain uses TRBV9 with TRBJ1-1; 10 bases fit TRBD1. V lost 3 bases, J lost 6 bases, and 5 bases stayed unmatched. CDR1 is SGDLS and CDR2 is YYNGEE in the germline V gene. This CDR3 has 14 amino acids.

The chain employs TRBV19 and TRBJ2-1; TRBD1 might be the D (6 bases). V lost 5 bases and J 4 bases, leaving 15 bases between the germline ends. This CDR3 has 15 residues. Germline CDR1 is LNHDA and CDR2 is SQIVND (reference sequence). CDR3 loop: CASSGGVSLYNEQFF. The DNA of the CDR3 is TGTGCCAGTAGTGGGGGCGTCAGTCTTTACAATGAGCAGTTCTTC.